These 21 T cell receptor beta chains originate from one sample sequenced in a study of T cells after yellow fever vaccination. TCRdb re-analysed the 5' RACE reads in MiXCR, keeping a single row per CDR3 protein. This sample has some 340,000 distinct CDR3 sequences, with approximately 4% found just once. The sample in question was PBMCs, obtained 5 days after the yellow fever booster vaccination. The receptors shown here come from a man aged 18 to 30 who received the YFV17D yellow fever vaccine.

The table lists this clonotype with a few counts. This chain joins TRBV11-2 and TRBJ2-7; 12 bases match TRBD1. J lost 6 bases, V lost 4 bases, and 4 bases had no gene match. Germline CDR1 is SGHAT and CDR2 is FQNNGV. The CDR3 has 14 amino acids. CDR3 protein: CASSWGQGASEQYF. DNA for the CDR3: TGTGCCAGCAGCTGGGGACAGGGGGCCTCCGAGCAGTACTTC.

The V and J genes are TRBV7-8 and TRBJ1-1; no clear D gene. This CDR3 has 16 residues. Trimming cost V 5 bases and J 1 base, with 17 bases left between them. Germline CDR1 and CDR2: SGHVS and FQNEAQ. CDR3 nucleotides: TGTGCCAGCAGCCCCTCCCGCGCAGTCAGGAACACTGAAGCTTTCTTT. Encoded protein: CASSPSRAVRNTEAFF.

The rearrangement links TRBV20-1 to TRBJ1-4; no definite D call. This CDR3 comprises 13 residues. With 2 bases removed from V and 7 bases from J, the gap between germline ends came to 11 bases. In germline, CDR1 is DFQATT, CDR2 SNEGSKA (reference sequence). The CDR3 region has the DNA TGCAGTGCTAGATGGAACCTAGCTGAAAAACTGTTTTTT. Protein product: CSARWNLAEKLFF.

The V gene is TRBV5-1, the J gene TRBJ1-5, with TRBD1 identical over 8 bases. Looked up from germline, CDR1 is SGHRS and CDR2 is YFSETQ. The CDR3 contains 16 residues. V was pared by 0 bases and J by 3 bases, with 5 bases of the junction left unmatched. DNA of the CDR3: TGCGCCAGCAGCTTGGGGACAGGGATTTTCAATCAGCCCCAGCATTTT. Translated: CASSLGTGIFNQPQHF.

Ten or more counts support this clonotype. This sequence joins TRBV4-3 and TRBJ2-3; no clear D. V lost 0 bases, J lost 0 bases, and 7 bases lay in between. The CDR3 consists of 15 residues. CDR1 is LGHNA and CDR2 is YSLEER in the germline V gene. The CDR3 DNA sequence: TGCGCCAGCAGCCAAGATAGGGCTAGCACAGATACGCAGTATTTT. It translates to CASSQDRASTDTQYF.

There are many counts of this clonotype. The chain recombines TRBV6-6 with TRBJ2-3, with D unresolved. V shed 7 bases and J shed 2 bases, with 7 bases lying between them. The CDR3 loop spans 12 amino acids. CDR1 MNHNY and CDR2 SVGAGI come from the germline V gene (reference sequence). The CDR3 nucleotides are TGTGCCAGCAAGCGTCTCACAGATACGCAGTATTTT. Translating it yields CASKRLTDTQYF.

Only a few counts were recorded for this clonotype. V gene TRBV20-1 combines with J gene TRBJ2-5; 7 bases align to TRBD1. V gave up 6 bases and J gave up 0 bases; unmatched junction bases: 10. Germline lookup yields CDR1 DFQATT and CDR2 SNEGSKA (reference sequence). This CDR3 is built from 15 residues. The CDR3, as DNA: TGCAGTGCGCCAGCGACAGGGTGGAACCAAGAGACCCAGTACTTC. Its protein product is CSAPATGWNQETQYF.

This clonotype was recorded a few times. The chain uses TRBV12-3 or TRBV12-4 and TRBJ1-2; D uncertain. This CDR3 contains 13 residues. V gave up 1 base and J gave up 4 bases, with 7 bases separating them. The CDR3 region is CASSLGAAYGYTF. CDR3 in DNA: TGTGCCAGCAGTTTAGGGGCAGCCTATGGCTACACCTTC.

This clonotype was seen only a few times. The J gene is TRBJ2-5, the V gene TRBV10-3, with 9 bases identical to TRBD2. This CDR3 has 14 amino acids. Germline assignment: CDR1 ENHRY and CDR2 SYGVKD. Losses at the gene ends were 10 bases for V and 4 bases for J; bases not matched to a gene: 10. The DNA for the CDR3 is TGTGCCACGCTGGCAGCGGGGGGTTCAGAGACCCAGTACTTC. As protein: CATLAAGGSETQYF.

This sequence joins TRBV10-3 and TRBJ1-5; D is undetermined. The germline CDR1 and CDR2 sequences are ENHRY and SYGVKD. The CDR3 is 12 residues long. V was trimmed by 0 bases and J by 4 bases, leaving 1 base between them. DNA for the CDR3: TGTGCCATCAGTGAGTCTAATCAGCCCCAGCATTTT. Residues: CAISESNQPQHF.

This clonotype turned up a few times. This sequence joins TRBV20-1 and TRBJ1-6; the D is unclear. CDR3 size: 12 residues. Trimming took 5 bases from V and 3 from J, leaving 5 bases between them. The germline gives CDR1 DFQATT, CDR2 SNEGSKA (reference sequence). The CDR3 region has the DNA TGCAGTGCTTTTGACTATAATTCACCCCTCCACTTT. It specifies CSAFDYNSPLHF.

A few counts support this clonotype. The genes are TRBV4-1 and TRBJ1-2; tentative D call: TRBD1 (6 bases). Per germline, CDR1 MGHRA and CDR2 YSYEKL. CDR3 length: 18 residues. V dropped 0 bases and J dropped 0 bases, with 17 bases sitting between them. DNA of the CDR3: TGCGCCAGCAGCCAAGATATGGGGATGAGGACAGCTAACTATGGCTACACCTTC. Amino acid sequence: CASSQDMGMRTANYGYTF.

The V and J genes are TRBV27 and TRBJ1-5; 7 bases are a match to TRBD1. Germline lookup yields CDR1 MNHEY and CDR2 SMNVEV (reference sequence). Trimming cost V 7 bases and J 1 base; bases outside gene matches: 4. The CDR3 is made up of 14 amino acids. CDR3 bases: TGTGCCAGCAAGCCGACAGGGAGCAATCAGCCCCAGCATTTT. Amino acid sequence: CASKPTGSNQPQHF.

This clonotype was detected only a few times. The chain recombines TRBV20-1 with TRBJ1-5, with D maybe TRBD1 (5 bases). The CDR3 runs 13 residues. Trimming left V 6 bases short and J 2 bases short, with 11 bases between. Germline V gene lookup returns CDR1 DFQATT and CDR2 SNEGSKA (reference sequence). The CDR3 sequence: CSAHRDGNQPQHF. The CDR3 DNA is TGCAGTGCCCACCGGGACGGCAATCAGCCCCAGCATTTT.

The chain recombines TRBV5-1 with TRBJ2-6; D ambiguous. Trimming removed 1 base from V and 2 bases from J, with 10 bases in between. The CDR3 runs to 16 residues. CDR1 SGHRS and CDR2 YFSETQ come from the germline V gene. Here the CDR3 DNA reads TGCGCCAGCAGCTTGAACGAGGCGGCTGGGGCCAACGTCCTGACTTTC. Protein: CASSLNEAAGANVLTF.

A few counts support this clonotype. The V gene is TRBV12-3 or TRBV12-4, the J gene TRBJ2-1, with D perhaps TRBD1 or TRBD2 (6 bases each). V was pared by 6 bases and J by 8 bases, with 20 bases between. The CDR3 contains 15 residues. Written as DNA, the CDR3 is TGTGCCAGCAGGCCTCGACAGGACGGGGGAGATGAGCAGTTCTTC. Its protein is CASRPRQDGGDEQFF.

Written as DNA, the CDR3 is TGTGCCAGCAGCTTGGCAGGCAGGGGGGCAACTAATGAAAAACTGTTTTTT. Protein: CASSLAGRGATNEKLFF. The chain is built from TRBV5-6 and TRBJ1-4; 7 bases fit TRBD1. This CDR3 is 17 amino acids long. Germline CDR1 is SGHDT and CDR2 is YYEEEE. Trimming at V came to 0 bases and at J to 0 bases, leaving 5 bases not matched to a gene.

V and J are TRBV5-1 and TRBJ2-5, with D possibly being TRBD2 (6 bases). The CDR3 extends over 16 amino acids. CDR1 and CDR2 (germline): SGHRS, YFSETQ. Deletions cut 0 bases from V and 5 bases from J, with 17 bases between. Here the CDR3 DNA reads TGCGCCAGCAGCTTGGGAGTTTCCGGGGGAGTGGAGACCCAGTACTTC. Translation: CASSLGVSGGVETQYF.

This clonotype was found a few times. Germline is not matched at one junction end, which may reflect a read error. The rearrangement uses TRBV7-7 and TRBJ2-2, with 8 bases aligning to TRBD1. Germline CDR1 reads SSHAT; CDR2 reads FNYEAQ (reference sequence). The CDR3 extends over 17 amino acids. CDR3 sequence reads: CASSLGGTGLNTGELFF. The CDR3 nucleotides are TGTGCTAGCAGCTTAGGCGGGACAGGACTGAACACCGGGGAGCTGTTTTTT. Looking up the rest from reference TRBV7-7 and TRBJ2-2 gives the full variable domain: GAGVSQSPRYKVTKRGQDVTLRCDPISSHATLYWYQQALGQGPEFLTYFNYEAQPDKSGLPSDRFSAERPEGSISTLTIQRTEQRDSAMYRCASSLGGTGLNTGELFFGEGSRLTVL.

V is TRBV20-1 and J is TRBJ1-5, with TRBD1 matching over 8 bases. The CDR3 spans 13 residues. Germline loops: CDR1 DFQATT, CDR2 SNEGSKA (reference sequence). The V gene end was trimmed by 6 bases and the J gene end by 3 bases; junction bases not matched to a gene: 4. The chain's CDR3 is CSAGRGPNQPQHF. The CDR3 DNA reads as TGCAGTGCGGGCAGGGGGCCCAATCAGCCCCAGCATTTT.

V is TRBV7-8 and J is TRBJ2-1; weak D call: TRBD2 (6 bases). Trimming removed 7 bases from V and 1 base from J, with 14 bases in between. Germline assignment: CDR1 SGHVS and CDR2 FQNEAQ. The CDR3 is made up of 15 amino acids. The CDR3 DNA sequence: TGTGCCAGCACCTTTAGCGGAAGTTCCTACAATGAGCAGTTCTTC. Translating it yields CASTFSGSSYNEQFF.